This entry features one T cell receptor beta chain sequence. This specimen belongs to a study of blood T cell repertoires in COVID-19. Study in general: Samples representing acute and convalescent COVID-19 were sourced from the United States, Italy and Spain.

Cohorts were based on clinical histories the participants reported. Recovery among Cohort 3 donors was established by two negative PCRs, clearance, or symptom resolution. Original methodology: Estimates of nucleated cell counts were drawn from the amplification of reference gene primers. Generated by immunoSEQ multiplex PCR, the TCRdb table keeps only in-frame clones and is missing some. Clonal size and the V and J genes are those of that table, whereas D and trimming came from the DNA. This table holds roughly 170,000 clones, approximately 82% found once. Trimming pared 5 bases from V and 4 bases from J, leaving 9 bases between. CDR1 is MNHEY and CDR2 is SVGEGT in the germline V gene. This CDR3 has 13 residues.

Input material: PBMCs or T cells enriched from blood (not recorded which). The V call is TRBV6-2 or TRBV6-3, the J call TRBJ1-5, with TRBD1 as a possible D gene (5 bases). The sequence derives from a woman between 50 and 59 years old who had recovered from COVID-19. The CDR3 DNA reads as TGTGCCAGCAGTCCCCAGGGAAATCAGCCCCAGCATTTT. It codes for CASSPQGNQPQHF.